The 20 T cell receptor beta chains given below trace back to one sample, sequenced in a study of CD8 T cells in acute hepatitis C reinfection. Profiling relied on immunoSEQ multiplex PCR, and the TCRdb table lists in-frame clones only, not all of them. This table has over 35,000 clones, 80% to 90% appearing once. Time point defined: naive CD8 control sorted from an acute-time-point sample. What was sequenced was naive CD8+ T cells from PBMCs. The receptors were gathered from a man aged 25-45 years with chronic hepatitis C.

This clone was recorded only once. The rearrangement uses TRBV6-6 and TRBJ2-1, with D maybe TRBD1 (6 bases). CDR3 length equals 16 residues. Trimming shortened V by 4 bases and J by 2 bases, and 15 bases separated the two germline ends. The germline V gene encodes CDR1 MNHNY and CDR2 SVGAGI (reference sequence). CDR3 residues: CASSLTGLGTYNEQFF. CDR3 sequence (DNA): TGTGCCAGCAGTTTAACAGGGCTAGGGACCTACAATGAGCAGTTCTTC.

The rearrangement links TRBV19 to TRBJ1-1; D uncertain. The germline V gene has CDR1 LNHDA and CDR2 SQIVND (reference sequence). V was cut by 5 bases and J by 0 bases, with 10 bases left in between. The CDR3 is 14 residues long. CDR3 sequence (DNA): TGTGCCAGTAGTTTACAGCCAATGAACACTGAAGCTTTCTTT. Its protein is CASSLQPMNTEAFF. Supplemented by reference TRBV19 and TRBJ1-1, the full variable domain reads DGGITQSPKYLFRKEGQNVTLSCEQNLNHDAMYWYRQDPGQGLRLIYYSQIVNDFQKGDIAEGYSVSREKKESFPLTVTSAQKNPTAFYLCASSLQPMNTEAFFGQGTRLTVV.

J is TRBJ2-3 and V is TRBV4-3; 7 nucleotides line up with TRBD1. V gave up 4 bases and J gave up 3 bases; unmatched junction bases: 4. This CDR3 is built from 14 residues. Per germline, CDR1 LGHNA and CDR2 YSLEER. CDR3 in amino acids: CASSLEQGTDTQYF. The CDR3 bases are TGCGCCAGCAGCCTTGAACAGGGGACAGATACGCAGTATTTT.

The DNA of the CDR3 is TGTGCCAGCAGTTTAACTAGCGGGAGCTCAAATGAGCAGTTCTTC. Translating gives CASSLTSGSSNEQFF. J is TRBJ2-1 and V is TRBV27, with 11 bases aligning to TRBD2. CDR1 is MNHEY and CDR2 is SMNVEV in the germline V gene (reference sequence). V gave up 2 bases and J gave up 7 bases; unmatched junction bases: 4. This CDR3 has 15 amino acids.

The gene calls are TRBV29-1 and TRBJ2-2; 11 positions match TRBD2. CDR3 size: 16 residues. CDR1 SQVTM and CDR2 ANQGSEA come from the germline V gene. J gave up 2 bases and V 4 bases, and 6 bases lay outside the gene matches. CDR3 bases: TGCAGCGTTGCGGGACTAGCGGAAATAAACACCGGGGAGCTGTTTTTT. It yields the protein CSVAGLAEINTGELFF.

The V gene is TRBV14, the J gene TRBJ1-2; unclear D gene. Germline assignment: CDR1 SGHDN and CDR2 FVKESK. The CDR3 has 17 residues. V was trimmed by 1 base and J by 7 bases, leaving 22 bases between them. The CDR3 sequence is CASSQAPPGLPESGYTF. Written as DNA, the CDR3 is TGTGCCAGCAGCCAAGCCCCCCCAGGACTGCCTGAGAGTGGCTACACCTTC.

The chain combines TRBV6-1 with TRBJ2-5; 9 bases agree with TRBD2. The CDR3 contains 17 residues. The junction had 9 bases not matched to a gene; V was cut back by 3 bases and J by 1 base. Germline lookup yields CDR1 MNHNS and CDR2 SASEGT. The CDR3 is CASSDGGAGGLQETQYF. DNA for the CDR3: TGTGCCAGCAGTGATGGTGGGGCGGGGGGGCTCCAAGAGACCCAGTACTTC.

As DNA, the CDR3 is TGTGCCAGCGTCGAGGGGGGCGGGGCATACTACGAGCAGTACTTC. Translation: CASVEGGGAYYEQYF. The chain recombines TRBV7-9 with TRBJ2-7, with D perhaps being TRBD1 or TRBD2 (6 bases each). V lost 8 bases to trimming and J lost 3 bases, with 20 bases between them. CDR3 length equals 15 residues. Looked up from germline, CDR1 is SEHNR and CDR2 is FQNEAQ (reference sequence).

The chain uses TRBV7-2 and TRBJ2-3, with 14 bases matching TRBD2. The J segment lost 5 bases and the V segment lost 5 bases, leaving 6 bases of the junction unmatched. There are 16 residues in the CDR3. The V gene's germline CDR1 is SGHTA and CDR2 FQGNSA. The chain's CDR3 is CASSPGTSGGQDTQYF. CDR3 in DNA: TGTGCCAGCAGCCCAGGGACTAGCGGGGGACAAGATACGCAGTATTTT. Full variable domain (missing parts from reference TRBV7-2 and TRBJ2-3): GAGVSQSPSNKVTEKGKDVELRCDPISGHTALYWYRQSLGQGLEFLIYFQGNSAPDKSGLPSDRFSAERTGGSVSTLTIQRTQQEDSAVYLCASSPGTSGGQDTQYFGPGTRLTVL.

The chain joins TRBV30 to TRBJ2-5; D not certain. V lost 0 bases and J 1 base, leaving 6 bases between the germline ends. The CDR3 sequence is 13 residues long. Germline CDR1 reads GTSNPN; CDR2 reads SVGIG (reference sequence). CDR3 sequence (DNA): TGTGCCTGGAGTGTGGTCAGCCAAGAGACCCAGTACTTC. Its translation is CAWSVVSQETQYF.

J is TRBJ2-1 and V is TRBV5-8; 8 nucleotides align to TRBD1. The germline gives CDR1 SGHTS, CDR2 YDEGEE. CDR3 length: 15 residues. J gave up 3 bases and V 0 bases, and 2 bases lay outside the gene matches. CDR3 sequence (DNA): TGTGCCAGCAGCTTGGGACAGGGGTTCTACAATGAGCAGTTCTTC. Its protein is CASSLGQGFYNEQFF.

The chain joins TRBV11-2 to TRBJ1-2; weak D call: TRBD1 (5 bases). V dropped 3 bases and J dropped 6 bases, with 8 bases sitting between them. This CDR3 comprises 12 residues. Germline V CDR1 and CDR2: SGHAT, FQNNGV. CDR3 coding DNA: TGTGCCAGCAGCTTGAGAGGGGATGGCTACACCTTC. This sequence encodes CASSLRGDGYTF.

The chain links TRBV15 to TRBJ2-3; 8 bases line up with TRBD2. Trimming at V came to 5 bases and at J to 0 bases, leaving 7 bases not matched to a gene. Germline V lookup: CDR1 LNHNV, CDR2 YYDKDF (reference sequence). This CDR3 spans 16 amino acids. CDR3 region: CATSPTSGPSTDTQYF. CDR3 nucleotides: TGTGCCACCAGCCCCACTAGCGGCCCTAGCACAGATACGCAGTATTTT.

The chain employs TRBV10-3 and TRBJ1-1, with D perhaps matching TRBD1 (5 bases). The germline V gene encodes CDR1 ENHRY and CDR2 SYGVKD. CDR3 length: 15 residues. V was shortened by 0 bases and J by 4 bases, with 12 bases between the two germline ends. CDR3 bases: TGTGCCATCAGTGAGTCGCCCATGAGGGGCACTGAAGCTTTCTTT. Translation: CAISESPMRGTEAFF.

This clone was seen just once. The rearrangement uses TRBV2 and TRBJ2-7, with 9 nucleotides matching TRBD1. V trimming: 6 bases; J trimming: 1 base; junction bases outside the gene matches: 7. The CDR3 is 15 amino acids. Germline V lookup: CDR1 SNHLY, CDR2 FYNNEI. The CDR3: CASSAPDRGSYEQYF. DNA for the CDR3: TGTGCCAGCAGCGCCCCGGACAGGGGATCCTACGAGCAGTACTTC.

CDR3 nucleotide sequence: TGCAGCGTCCCCGGATTAGGGGTAGATACGCAGTATTTT. Its protein product is CSVPGLGVDTQYF. This chain uses TRBV29-1 with TRBJ2-3; D might be TRBD1 (5 bases). The length of the CDR3 is 13 residues. V lost 6 bases and J lost 5, with 15 bases in between. Germline CDR1 SQVTM, CDR2 ANQGSEA.

CDR3 sequence (DNA): TGTGCCAGCAGTCCGAATCGGGGCTATGGCTACACCTTC. It encodes CASSPNRGYGYTF. V is TRBV27 and J is TRBJ1-2; D unclear. Germline V gives CDR1 MNHEY, CDR2 SMNVEV (reference sequence). The CDR3 contains 13 residues. V was shortened by 5 bases and J by 4 bases, with 11 bases between the two germline ends.

The chain has TRBV2 and TRBJ2-3; D is perhaps TRBD2 (6 bases). This CDR3 has 17 residues. With 0 bases removed from V and 0 bases from J, the gap between germline ends came to 13 bases. CDR1 is SNHLY and CDR2 is FYNNEI in the germline V gene. CDR3 sequence: CASSEAEGETSTDTQYF. Written as DNA, the CDR3 is TGTGCCAGCAGTGAAGCGGAGGGCGAAACCAGCACAGATACGCAGTATTTT.

This clone was detected a few times. The chain links TRBV29-1 to TRBJ1-5, with 9 bases aligning to TRBD1. J gave up 1 base and V 6 bases, and 1 base lay outside the gene matches. CDR3 length: 13 amino acids. Per the germline V gene, CDR1 is SQVTM and CDR2 is ANQGSEA. The DNA of the CDR3 is TGCAGCGTCGGGACAGGGAGCAATCAGCCCCAGCATTTT. Amino acids: CSVGTGSNQPQHF.

The chain is built from TRBV4-1 and TRBJ2-3; 9 bases line up with TRBD1. V shed 4 bases and J 5 bases; nucleotides not matched to a gene: 10. The germline V gene encodes CDR1 MGHRA and CDR2 YSYEKL. This CDR3 has 16 amino acids. The chain's CDR3 is CASSPTGQGLEDTQYF. The CDR3 DNA sequence: TGCGCCAGCAGCCCTACAGGACAGGGGTTAGAAGATACGCAGTATTTT.